This T cell receptor beta chain was identified during a study of a mutant IDH1 vaccine in newly diagnosed glioma. Study in general: Among treated patients, approximately 62% were male and roughly 40% female, and mean age was about 39 years. Findings of the study overall: Pseudoprogression apparently tracked independently of changes in top peripheral T cell clonotypes.

TCRdb keeps only in-frame clones here, not all; method: immunoSEQ multiplex PCR. The table records 65,000 or so clones, roughly 81% of them present only once. The time point: week 23, last vaccination. Doses consisted of 300 ug of mutant IDH1 20-mer peptide each, paired with topical imiquimod. This clone was seen a single time. Its antigen is not identified. In germline, CDR1 is MRHNA, CDR2 SNTAGT. The CDR3 totals 13 residues. Trimming removed 6 bases at V and 9 bases at J, with 12 bases between. The sequence was collected from a man aged 25 to 40 with glioma. This sample comprised PBMCs, obtained from a glioma patient whose treatment included an IDH1 peptide vaccine. The chain joins TRBV6-4 to TRBJ1-6; D uncertain. CDR3 residues: CASRDQKGSPLHF. CDR3 bases: TGTGCCAGCAGAGATCAGAAGGGTTCACCCCTCCACTTT.